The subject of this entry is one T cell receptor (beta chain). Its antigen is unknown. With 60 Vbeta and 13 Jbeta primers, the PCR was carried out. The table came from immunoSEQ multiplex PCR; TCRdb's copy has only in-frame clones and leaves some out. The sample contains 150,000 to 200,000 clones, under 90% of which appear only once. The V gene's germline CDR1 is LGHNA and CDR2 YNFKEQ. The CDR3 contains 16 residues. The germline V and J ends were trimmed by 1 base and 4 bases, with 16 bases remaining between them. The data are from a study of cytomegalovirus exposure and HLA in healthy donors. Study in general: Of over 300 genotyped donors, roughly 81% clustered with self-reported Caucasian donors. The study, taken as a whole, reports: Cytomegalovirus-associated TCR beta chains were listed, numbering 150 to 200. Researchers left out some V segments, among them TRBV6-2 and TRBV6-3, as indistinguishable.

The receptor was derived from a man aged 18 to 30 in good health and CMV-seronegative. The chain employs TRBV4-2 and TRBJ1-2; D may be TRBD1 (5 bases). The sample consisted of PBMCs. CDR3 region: CASSQGGAFLGYGYTF. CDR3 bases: TGTGCCAGCAGCCAAGGTGGGGCGTTCTTGGGCTATGGCTACACCTTC.